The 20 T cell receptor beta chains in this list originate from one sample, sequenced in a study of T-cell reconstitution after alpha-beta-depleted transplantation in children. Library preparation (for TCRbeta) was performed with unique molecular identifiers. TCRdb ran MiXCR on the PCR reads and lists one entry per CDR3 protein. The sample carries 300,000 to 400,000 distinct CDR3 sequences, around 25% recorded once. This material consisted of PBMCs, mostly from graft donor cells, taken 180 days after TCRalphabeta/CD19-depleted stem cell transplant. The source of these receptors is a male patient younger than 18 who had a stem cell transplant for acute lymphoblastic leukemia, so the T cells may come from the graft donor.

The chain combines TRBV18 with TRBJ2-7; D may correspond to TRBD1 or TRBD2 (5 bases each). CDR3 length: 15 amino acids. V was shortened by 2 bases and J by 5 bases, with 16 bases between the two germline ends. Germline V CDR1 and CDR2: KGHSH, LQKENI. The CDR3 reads CASSPGGPSRNEQYF. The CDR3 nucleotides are TGTGCCAGCTCACCAGGGGGACCCAGTAGGAACGAGCAGTACTTC.

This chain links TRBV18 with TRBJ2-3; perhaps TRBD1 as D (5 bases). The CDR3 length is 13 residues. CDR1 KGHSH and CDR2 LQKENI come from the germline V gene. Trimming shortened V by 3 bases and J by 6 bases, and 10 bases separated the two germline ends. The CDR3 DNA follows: TGTGCCAGCTCACCTATCAAGGGGGATACGCAGTATTTT. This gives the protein CASSPIKGDTQYF.

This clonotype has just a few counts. CDR3 DNA sequence: TGCGCCAGCAGTCCGCGGGTAGGGGGGAGCCATCAACAGCCCCAGCATTTT. It specifies CASSPRVGGSHQQPQHF. The genes are TRBV4-1 and TRBJ1-5; D might be TRBD1 (6 bases). The germline V and J ends were trimmed by 6 bases and 7 bases, with 25 bases remaining between them. The CDR3 has 17 amino acids. CDR1 and CDR2 from the germline V gene are MGHRA and YSYEKL.

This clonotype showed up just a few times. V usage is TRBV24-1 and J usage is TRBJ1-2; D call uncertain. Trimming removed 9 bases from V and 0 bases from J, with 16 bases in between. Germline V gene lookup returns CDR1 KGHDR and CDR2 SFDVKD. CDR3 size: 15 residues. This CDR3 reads CATSNGRTSNYGYTF. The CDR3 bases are TGTGCCACCTCCAATGGCAGGACCTCTAACTATGGCTACACCTTC.

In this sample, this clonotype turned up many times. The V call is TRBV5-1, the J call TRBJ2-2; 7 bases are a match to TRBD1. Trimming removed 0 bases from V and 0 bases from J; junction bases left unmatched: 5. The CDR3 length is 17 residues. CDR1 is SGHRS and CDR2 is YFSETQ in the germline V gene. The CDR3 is CASSLEAGTANTGELFF. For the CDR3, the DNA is TGCGCCAGCAGCTTGGAAGCCGGGACAGCGAACACCGGGGAGCTGTTTTTT.

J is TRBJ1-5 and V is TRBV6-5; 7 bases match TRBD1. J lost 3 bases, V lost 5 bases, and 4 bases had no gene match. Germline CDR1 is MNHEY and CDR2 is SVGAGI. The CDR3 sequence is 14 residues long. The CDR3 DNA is TGTGCCAGCAGTCACAGGGGTTTCAATCAGCCCCAGCATTTT. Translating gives CASSHRGFNQPQHF.

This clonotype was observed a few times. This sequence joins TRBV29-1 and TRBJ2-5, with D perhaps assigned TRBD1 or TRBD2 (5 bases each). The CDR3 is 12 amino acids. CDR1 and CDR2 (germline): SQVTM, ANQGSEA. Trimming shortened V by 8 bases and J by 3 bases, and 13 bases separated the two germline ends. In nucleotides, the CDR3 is TGCAGCCTCCGGGGCGGAAAAGAGACCCAGTACTTC. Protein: CSLRGGKETQYF.

The CDR3 spells CASSLDAVGGYEQYF. The CDR3 nucleotides are TGTGCCAGCAGCTTAGACGCAGTAGGGGGTTACGAGCAGTACTTC. The chain employs TRBV7-6 and TRBJ2-7, with a weak D call TRBD1 (6 bases). V shed 1 base and J shed 4 bases, with 14 bases lying between them. This CDR3 region has 15 residues. Germline V lookup: CDR1 SGHVS, CDR2 FNYEAQ.

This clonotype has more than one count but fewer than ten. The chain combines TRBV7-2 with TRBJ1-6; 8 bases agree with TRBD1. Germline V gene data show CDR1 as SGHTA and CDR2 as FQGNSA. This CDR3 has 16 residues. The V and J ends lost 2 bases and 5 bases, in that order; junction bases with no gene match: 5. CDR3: CASSLQGQGNNSPLHF. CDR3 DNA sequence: TGTGCCAGCAGCTTACAAGGACAGGGTAATAATTCACCCCTCCACTTT. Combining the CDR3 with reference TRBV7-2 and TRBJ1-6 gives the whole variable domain GAGVSQSPSNKVTEKGKDVELRCDPISGHTALYWYRQSLGQGLEFLIYFQGNSAPDKSGLPSDRFSAERTGGSVSTLTIQRTQQEDSAVYLCASSLQGQGNNSPLHFGNGTRLTVT.

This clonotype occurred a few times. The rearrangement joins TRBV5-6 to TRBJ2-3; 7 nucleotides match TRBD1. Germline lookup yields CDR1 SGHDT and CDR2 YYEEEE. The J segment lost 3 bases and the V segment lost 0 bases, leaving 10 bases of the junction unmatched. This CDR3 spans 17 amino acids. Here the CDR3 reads CASSLVTGARETDTQYF. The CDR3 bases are TGTGCCAGCAGCTTGGTAACAGGGGCTAGGGAGACAGATACGCAGTATTTT.

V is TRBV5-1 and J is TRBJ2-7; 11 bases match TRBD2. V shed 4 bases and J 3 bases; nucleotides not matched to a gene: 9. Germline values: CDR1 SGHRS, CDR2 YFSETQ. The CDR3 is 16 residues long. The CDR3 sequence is CASSRGLADRGYEQYF. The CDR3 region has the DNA TGCGCCAGCAGCCGGGGACTAGCGGATAGGGGCTACGAGCAGTACTTC. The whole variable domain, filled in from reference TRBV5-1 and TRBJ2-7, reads KAGVTQTPRYLIKTRGQQVTLSCSPISGHRSVSWYQQTPGQGLQFLFEYFSETQRNKGNFPGRFSGRQFSNSRSEMNVSTLELGDSALYLCASSRGLADRGYEQYFGPGTRLTVT.

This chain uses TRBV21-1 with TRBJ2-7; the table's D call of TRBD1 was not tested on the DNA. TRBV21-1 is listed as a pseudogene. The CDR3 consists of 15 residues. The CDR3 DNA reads TGTGCCAGCAGCAAAGGACGACAGGGGATGATCGAGCAGTACTTC. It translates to CASSKGRQGMIEQYF.

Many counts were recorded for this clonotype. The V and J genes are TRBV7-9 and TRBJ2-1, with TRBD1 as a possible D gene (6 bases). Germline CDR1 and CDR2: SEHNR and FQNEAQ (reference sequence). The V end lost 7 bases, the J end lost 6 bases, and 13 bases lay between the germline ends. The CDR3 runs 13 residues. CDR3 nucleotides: TGTGCCAGCAACGACCAAGGGGGCAATGAGCAGTTCTTC. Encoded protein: CASNDQGGNEQFF.

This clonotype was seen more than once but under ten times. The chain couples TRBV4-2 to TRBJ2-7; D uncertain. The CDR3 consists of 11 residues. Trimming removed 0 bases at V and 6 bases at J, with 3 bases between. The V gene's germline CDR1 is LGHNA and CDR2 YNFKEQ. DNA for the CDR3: TGTGCCAGCAGCCAAGAATCCGAGCAGTACTTC. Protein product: CASSQESEQYF.

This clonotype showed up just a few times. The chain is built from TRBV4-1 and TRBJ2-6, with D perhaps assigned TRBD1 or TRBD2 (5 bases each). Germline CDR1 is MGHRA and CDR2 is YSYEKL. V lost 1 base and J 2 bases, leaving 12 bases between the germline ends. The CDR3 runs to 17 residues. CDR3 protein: CASSQAPGRAGANVLTF. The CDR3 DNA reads TGCGCCAGCAGCCAAGCACCGGGGCGGGCTGGGGCCAACGTCCTGACTTTC.

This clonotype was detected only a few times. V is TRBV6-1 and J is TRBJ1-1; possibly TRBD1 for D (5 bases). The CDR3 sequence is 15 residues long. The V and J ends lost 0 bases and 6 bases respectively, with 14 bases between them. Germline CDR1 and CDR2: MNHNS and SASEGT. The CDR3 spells CASSEAARGPPEAFF. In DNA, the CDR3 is TGTGCCAGCAGTGAAGCCGCCCGGGGCCCACCTGAAGCTTTCTTT.

CDR3 in DNA: TGTGCTAGTGGTTTGTCTCCTAGGGGGCCCGTGAACACTGAAGCTTTCTTT. Amino acid sequence: CASGLSPRGPVNTEAFF. This chain links TRBV12-5 with TRBJ1-1; TRBD1 aligns across 7 bases. In germline, CDR1 is LGHNT, CDR2 FRNRAP. V shed 2 bases and J 0 bases; nucleotides not matched to a gene: 9. This CDR3 has 17 residues.

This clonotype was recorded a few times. In nucleotides, the CDR3 is TGCAGTGCTAGAGGGGGAACTAGCGGGAGATACATTCAGTACTTC. It codes for CSARGGTSGRYIQYF. The chain has TRBV20-1 and TRBJ2-4; TRBD2 matches at 11 bases. V shed 1 base and J 8 bases; nucleotides not matched to a gene: 7. Germline assignment: CDR1 DFQATT and CDR2 SNEGSKA (reference sequence). The CDR3 length is 15 residues.

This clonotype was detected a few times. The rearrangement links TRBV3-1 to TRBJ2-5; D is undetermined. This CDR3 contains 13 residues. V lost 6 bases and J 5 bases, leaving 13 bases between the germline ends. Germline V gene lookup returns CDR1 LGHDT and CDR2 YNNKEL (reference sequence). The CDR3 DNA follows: TGTGCCAGCAGACTATCTCGTCGGGAGACCCAGTACTTC. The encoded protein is CASRLSRRETQYF.

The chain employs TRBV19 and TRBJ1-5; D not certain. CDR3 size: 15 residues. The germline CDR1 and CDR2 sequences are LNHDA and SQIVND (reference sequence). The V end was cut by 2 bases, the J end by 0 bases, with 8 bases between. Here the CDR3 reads CASSITSHSNQPQHF. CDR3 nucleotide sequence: TGTGCCAGTAGTATAACGTCCCATAGCAATCAGCCCCAGCATTTT.